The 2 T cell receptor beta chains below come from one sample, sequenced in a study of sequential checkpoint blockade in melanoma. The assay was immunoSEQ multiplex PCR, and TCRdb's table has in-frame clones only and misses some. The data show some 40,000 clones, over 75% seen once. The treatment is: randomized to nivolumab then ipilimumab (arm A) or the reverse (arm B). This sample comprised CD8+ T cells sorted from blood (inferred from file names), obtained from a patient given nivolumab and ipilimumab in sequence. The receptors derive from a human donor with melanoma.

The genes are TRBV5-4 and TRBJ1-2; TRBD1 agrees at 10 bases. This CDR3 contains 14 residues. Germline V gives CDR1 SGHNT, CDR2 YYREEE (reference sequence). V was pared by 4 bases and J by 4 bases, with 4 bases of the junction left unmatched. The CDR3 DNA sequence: TGTGCCAGCAGCCTCGGGACAGGGGCCTATGGCTACACCTTC. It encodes CASSLGTGAYGYTF.

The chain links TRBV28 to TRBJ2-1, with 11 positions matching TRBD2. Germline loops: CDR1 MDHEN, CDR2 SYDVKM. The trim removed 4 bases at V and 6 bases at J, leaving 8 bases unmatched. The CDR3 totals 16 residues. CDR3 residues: CASSYPGLAGLNEQFF. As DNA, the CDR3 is TGTGCCAGCAGTTACCCTGGACTAGCGGGCCTCAATGAGCAGTTCTTC.